These T cell receptor beta chains were read from a single sample in a study of vaccination effects on CD4 cells after COVID-19. Antigens of these TCRs are unknown. Clones were read by immunoSEQ multiplex PCR, and TCRdb kept only the in-frame ones, dropping some. Here the sample spans 20,000 to 25,000 clones, approximately 72% being singletons. Sequenced material: CD4+ T cells from PBMCs cultured with HCoV-NL63 spike peptides, taken before COVID-19 vaccination. These receptor sequences come from a human donor who received a COVID-19 vaccine. Each CDR3 is given with its conserved first and last residue. The D gene is left open where the match is weak. Only part of the rows carry a size: once, few, many, or a class if the clone is expanded.

v_call,j_call,clone_size,d_call,cdr3_nt,cdr3_aa
TRBV19,TRBJ2-5,NA,NA,TGTGCCAGTAGTATGGGTGCGGGGGCAGGGGAGACCCAGTACTTC,CASSMGAGAGETQYF
TRBV7-2,TRBJ2-5,NA,TRBD1,TGTGCCAGCAGCTTATGGACAGGAGAGACCCAGTACTTC,CASSLWTGETQYF
TRBV6-1,TRBJ1-2,NA,NA,TGTGCCAGCAGTGAAGGGGACCGGTTCTATGGCTACACCTTC,CASSEGDRFYGYTF
TRBV5-1,TRBJ1-1,NA,NA,TGCGCCAGCAGGAATAAAAACAGGGAGGGTGAAGCTTTCTTT,CASRNKNREGEAFF
TRBV4-1,TRBJ2-1,once,NA,TGCGCCAGCAGCCATTCTAGCATTAAAGCCTACAATGAGCAGTTCTTC,CASSHSSIKAYNEQFF
TRBV12-3/TRBV12-4,TRBJ1-2,NA,NA,TGTGCCTCGGGAGGGGGGATTGTCTATGGCTACACCTTC,CASGGGIVYGYTF
TRBV11-2,TRBJ2-2,once,TRBD2,TGTGCCAGCAACCCTCTGACGGGAGGGGTGGGGGAGCTGTTTTTT,CASNPLTGGVGELFF
TRBV5-1,TRBJ2-5,NA,NA,TGCGCCAGCAGCTTGGACGGGGAGTTACGAGAGACCCAGTACTTC,CASSLDGELRETQYF
TRBV19,TRBJ2-7,NA,NA,TGTGCCAGTAGTATTAGTCAGGCCAGGGCGCTAAAGCAGTACTTC,CASSISQARALKQYF
TRBV19,TRBJ2-2,few,TRBD2,TGTGCCAGTAGTCCCCGGGGGAGGGTCTATACGAACACCGGGGAGCTGTTTTTT,CASSPRGRVYTNTGELFF
TRBV28,TRBJ2-1,NA,TRBD1,TGTGCCAGCAGACACGCCTGGGACAGGGTGGAATTTGAGGGTCGAATAAGCTCCTACAATGAGCAGTTCTTC,CASRHAWDRVEFEGRISSYNEQFF
TRBV5-1,TRBJ2-7,NA,TRBD2,TGCGCCAGCAGCCCTGGGATGACTAGCGGTCCCTACGAGCAGTACTTC,CASSPGMTSGPYEQYF
TRBV6-2/TRBV6-3,TRBJ2-3,NA,TRBD2,TGTGCCAGCAGTTATGCTTCTAGCGGTAGCACAGATACGCAGTATTTT,CASSYASSGSTDTQYF
TRBV9,TRBJ2-3,NA,TRBD2,TGTGCCAGCAGCGTGGGCGGGGGGATCACAGATACGCAGTATTTT,CASSVGGGITDTQYF
TRBV6-5,TRBJ2-6,NA,NA,TGTGCCAGCAGCCCAGACGGCTCTGGGGCCAACGTCCTGACTTTC,CASSPDGSGANVLTF
TRBV12-3/TRBV12-4,TRBJ1-6,few,NA,TGTGCCAGCAGTTTAAGGGGTAATTCACCCCTCCACTTT,CASSLRGNSPLHF
TRBV10-3,TRBJ1-2,NA,TRBD1,TGTGCCATCAGCAAAAACCGGGACAGCTATGGCTACACCTTC,CAISKNRDSYGYTF
TRBV27,TRBJ2-5,once,NA,TGTGCCAGCAGTTTTTTAGGACTACCACTCCAAGAGACCCAGTACTTC,CASSFLGLPLQETQYF
TRBV3-1/TRBV3-2,TRBJ2-7,NA,NA,TGTGCCAGCAGCCAAGCTTCTAGTTCGGTTTTATTGGGATACGAGCAGTACTTC,CASSQASSSVLLGYEQYF
TRBV5-1,TRBJ2-3,few,TRBD1,TGCGCCAGCAGCTTGGGGTCGACAGGGGGAGCAGATACGCAGTATTTT,CASSLGSTGGADTQYF
TRBV5-1,TRBJ1-3,few,NA,TGCGCCAGCAGCCTGGAGGGTCTTAGCTCTGGAAACACCATATATTTT,CASSLEGLSSGNTIYF
TRBV3-1/TRBV3-2,TRBJ1-3,NA,NA,TGTGCCAGCAGCCAGCCGGCACAGCTCTCTGGAAACACCATATATTTT,CASSQPAQLSGNTIYF
TRBV6-5,TRBJ2-7,NA,NA,TGTGCCAGCAGTTACGGCGGCAGGCTCTACGAGCAGTACTTC,CASSYGGRLYEQYF
TRBV15,TRBJ2-5,NA,NA,TGTGCCACCAGCAGAGATGCAGGGCGGGAGACCCAGTACTTC,CATSRDAGRETQYF
TRBV18,TRBJ2-5,NA,TRBD1,TGTGCCAGCTCCATCGGACAGGGAGATCAAGAGACCCAGTACTTC,CASSIGQGDQETQYF
TRBV10-1,TRBJ1-1,few,NA,TGCGCCAGCAGACGACCGGGGGGTGAAGCTTTCTTT,CASRRPGGEAFF
TRBV5-5,TRBJ2-1,NA,NA,TGTGCCAGCAGACAAAACCGGGTTAATGAGTGGCAGTTCTTC,CASRQNRVNEWQFF
TRBV29-1,TRBJ1-1,few,NA,TGCAGCGTTGGGGAGGGTTTCACTGAAGCTTTCTTT,CSVGEGFTEAFF
TRBV5-4,TRBJ2-7,NA,TRBD2,TGTGCCAGCAGCCCCCTAGCGGGAGAAAGCACCGGGCAGTACTTC,CASSPLAGESTGQYF
TRBV6-2/TRBV6-3,TRBJ2-7,NA,TRBD1,TGTGCCAGCAGTTACTCATGGACAGGGGAAAAGTCCTACGAGCAGTACTTC,CASSYSWTGEKSYEQYF
TRBV5-6,TRBJ2-3,NA,NA,TGTGCCAGCAGCCCGGGCACAGATACGCAGTATTTT,CASSPGTDTQYF
TRBV7-2,TRBJ1-5,few,NA,TGTGCCAGCAGCTACAACAATCAGCCCCAGCATTTT,CASSYNNQPQHF
TRBV13,TRBJ1-4,NA,TRBD1,TGTGCCAGCAGCATAGCAACAGGGGTAGGGGAAAAACTGTTTTTT,CASSIATGVGEKLFF
TRBV3-1/TRBV3-2,TRBJ2-3,NA,TRBD2,TGTGCCAGCAGCCAGGTAGCGGGGGTCACAGATACGCAGTATTTT,CASSQVAGVTDTQYF
TRBV6-5,TRBJ2-1,NA,NA,TGTGCCAGCAGCCCCGGGTCCTCTCCCTACAATGAGCAGTTCTTC,CASSPGSSPYNEQFF
TRBV14,TRBJ1-1,once,TRBD1,TGTGCCAGCAGCCCCGGGACAGGGGGAATGAACACTGAAGCTTTCTTT,CASSPGTGGMNTEAFF
TRBV6-6,TRBJ1-2,NA,NA,TGTGCCAGCAGTCCGGACTTCTATGGCTACACCTTC,CASSPDFYGYTF
TRBV15,TRBJ1-5,once,NA,TGTGCCACCAGCCCACAAGTGGCGGGGAGCAATCAGCCCCAGCATTTT,CATSPQVAGSNQPQHF
TRBV30,TRBJ1-4,NA,NA,TGTGCCTGGAGTGTTCAGGGTGCAGGTGAAAAACTGTTTTTT,CAWSVQGAGEKLFF
TRBV12-3/TRBV12-4,TRBJ1-5,medium-sized,NA,TGTGCCAGCAGGCGACGGATTGATCAGCCCCAGCATTTT,CASRRRIDQPQHF
TRBV6-5,TRBJ1-6,once,NA,TGTGCCAGCAGTTACTTCGGGGAAGATTCACCCCTCCACTTT,CASSYFGEDSPLHF
TRBV19,TRBJ2-1,NA,NA,TGTGCCAGTAGTATAGCGGTCAGTGATTTCAGTGAGCAGTTCTTC,CASSIAVSDFSEQFF
TRBV6-2/TRBV6-3,TRBJ1-5,NA,NA,TGTGCCAGCAGTACATATAATCAGCCCCAGCATTTT,CASSTYNQPQHF
TRBV4-2,TRBJ1-5,NA,NA,TGTGCCAGCAGCCAAGAGGTTGATCAGCCCCAGCATTTT,CASSQEVDQPQHF
TRBV11-2,TRBJ1-3,NA,TRBD1,TGTGCCAGCAGCTTATATGGACAGGGTTTTCGCTCTGGAAACACCATATATTTT,CASSLYGQGFRSGNTIYF
TRBV24-1,TRBJ1-2,NA,TRBD1,TGTGCCACCAGTGAACCGACAGGGTCCGTTGGCTACACCTTC,CATSEPTGSVGYTF
TRBV3-1/TRBV3-2,TRBJ2-3,NA,TRBD2,TGTGCCAGCAGCCCTCCCCTAGCGGGGGGGAGCACAGATACGCAGTATTTT,CASSPPLAGGSTDTQYF
TRBV2,TRBJ2-3,few,NA,TGTGCCACCGCCGAGGAGGGTACGCAGTATTTT,CATAEEGTQYF
TRBV15,TRBJ2-3,NA,NA,TGTGCCACCAGCAGAGATCGTCCCCCTCTCCCCCCAGATACGCAGTATTTT,CATSRDRPPLPPDTQYF
TRBV3-1/TRBV3-2,TRBJ1-6,NA,NA,TGTGCCAGCAGCCAAGAGAGGATGACCCTCCACTTT,CASSQERMTLHF